This is a list of T cell receptor beta chains from one sample in a study of OX40 agonist ivuxolimab in advanced cancers. Sequenced by immunoSEQ multiplex PCR; TCRdb stores in-frame clones only, minus some. The sample lists roughly 77,000 clones, approximately 85% occurring once. The source was CD4+ or CD8+ T cells sorted from blood, collected in a trial of the OX40 agonist ivuxolimab. These TCRs come from an adult with an advanced solid tumor such as melanoma, head and neck, liver or kidney cancer. The CDR3 runs from the conserved cysteine through the conserved F or W. A D gene is named only where the DNA matches it firmly. For some rows the clone size is stated as once, few or many, or as a class when expanded; others skip it.

d_gene: NA
v_gene: TRBV10-3
j_gene: TRBJ1-6
abundance: NA
len: 13
CDR3aa: CAISSVDGGSLHF
CDR3nt: TGTGCCATCAGCTCCGTCGACGGGGGTTCCCTCCACTTT

d_gene: NA
v_gene: TRBV7-9
j_gene: TRBJ1-4
abundance: NA
len: 14
CDR3aa: CASSLDGPLRELFF
CDR3nt: TGTGCCAGCAGCTTAGACGGACCTCTTCGGGAACTGTTTTTT

d_gene: TRBD1
v_gene: TRBV11-1
j_gene: TRBJ2-1
abundance: NA
len: 16
CDR3aa: CASSLAGQGLDNEQFF
CDR3nt: TGTGCCAGCAGCTTGGCCGGACAGGGGCTCGACAATGAGCAGTTCTTC

d_gene: NA
v_gene: TRBV6-1
j_gene: TRBJ2-7
abundance: few
len: 14
CDR3aa: CASIRDLNTYEQYF
CDR3nt: TGTGCCAGCATCAGGGACTTGAACACCTACGAGCAGTACTTC

d_gene: TRBD1
v_gene: TRBV18
j_gene: TRBJ2-1
abundance: NA
len: 15
CDR3aa: CASSPFTTGLNEQFF
CDR3nt: TGTGCCAGCTCACCGTTTACGACAGGGTTGAATGAGCAGTTCTTC

d_gene: NA
v_gene: TRBV6-1
j_gene: TRBJ1-1
abundance: NA
len: 15
CDR3aa: CASSEVGRGYTEAFF
CDR3nt: TGTGCCAGCAGTGAAGTAGGTCGGGGGTACACTGAAGCTTTCTTT

d_gene: TRBD2
v_gene: TRBV7-3
j_gene: TRBJ2-1
abundance: NA
len: 16
CDR3aa: CASSSLPAGGLNEQFF
CDR3nt: TGTGCCAGCAGCTCCCTCCCAGCGGGGGGGCTTAATGAGCAGTTCTTC

d_gene: NA
v_gene: TRBV10-2
j_gene: TRBJ1-1
abundance: NA
len: 14
CDR3aa: CASRLSGQNTEAFF
CDR3nt: TGCGCCAGCAGACTATCTGGACAGAACACTGAAGCTTTCTTT

d_gene: TRBD1
v_gene: TRBV29-1
j_gene: TRBJ1-2
abundance: NA
len: 14
CDR3aa: CSVGQGGTNYGYTF
CDR3nt: TGCAGCGTTGGGCAGGGGGGTACTAACTATGGCTACACCTTC

d_gene: NA
v_gene: TRBV6-1
j_gene: TRBJ1-6
abundance: NA
len: 14
CDR3aa: CASSPGHMDSPLHF
CDR3nt: TGTGCCAGCAGTCCGGGACATATGGATTCACCCCTCCACTTT

d_gene: TRBD1
v_gene: TRBV19
j_gene: TRBJ2-4
abundance: NA
len: 16
CDR3aa: CASSRGQGVGGNIQYF
CDR3nt: TGTGCCAGTAGTCGTGGACAGGGGGTGGGCGGGAACATTCAGTACTTC

d_gene: NA
v_gene: TRBV2
j_gene: TRBJ1-2
abundance: NA
len: 15
CDR3aa: CASSGKGSYDYGYTF
CDR3nt: TGTGCCAGCAGTGGTAAGGGTTCGTATGACTATGGCTACACCTTC

d_gene: TRBD2
v_gene: TRBV4-3
j_gene: TRBJ2-1
abundance: NA
len: 16
CDR3aa: CASSLGAGDSYNEQFF
CDR3nt: TGCGCCAGCAGCCTAGGGGCGGGGGACTCCTACAATGAGCAGTTCTTC

d_gene: TRBD1
v_gene: TRBV20-1
j_gene: TRBJ1-1
abundance: few
len: 11
CDR3aa: CSVQGGTEAFF
CDR3nt: TGCAGTGTGCAGGGGGGCACTGAAGCTTTCTTT

d_gene: TRBD1
v_gene: TRBV7-3
j_gene: TRBJ2-1
abundance: NA
len: 16
CDR3aa: CASSSKTGSSYNEQFF
CDR3nt: TGTGCCAGCAGCTCAAAGACAGGGAGCTCCTACAATGAGCAGTTCTTC

d_gene: NA
v_gene: TRBV6-5
j_gene: TRBJ1-2
abundance: NA
len: 13
CDR3aa: CASSYDGTYGYTF
CDR3nt: TGTGCCAGCAGTTACGACGGAACCTATGGCTACACCTTC

d_gene: NA
v_gene: TRBV6-1
j_gene: TRBJ2-7
abundance: NA
len: 16
CDR3aa: CASSALRGPTTYEQYF
CDR3nt: TGTGCCAGCAGTGCATTACGGGGACCTACTACCTACGAGCAGTACTTC

d_gene: NA
v_gene: TRBV28
j_gene: TRBJ1-1
abundance: few
len: 15
CDR3aa: CASSLTSTLNTEAFF
CDR3nt: TGTGCCAGCAGTTTAACCAGCACTTTGAACACTGAAGCTTTCTTT

d_gene: NA
v_gene: TRBV29-1
j_gene: TRBJ2-3
abundance: NA
len: 13
CDR3aa: CSVDTRGPDTQYF
CDR3nt: TGCAGCGTTGACACTAGAGGTCCAGATACGCAGTATTTT

d_gene: TRBD2
v_gene: TRBV5-1
j_gene: TRBJ2-3
abundance: NA
len: 19
CDR3aa: CASSPGLAGGPSSTDTQYF
CDR3nt: TGCGCCAGCAGCCCGGGACTAGCGGGGGGGCCGAGTAGTACAGATACGCAGTATTTT

d_gene: TRBD2
v_gene: TRBV7-2
j_gene: TRBJ2-1
abundance: NA
len: 16
CDR3aa: CASSLGGRGAYNEQFF
CDR3nt: TGTGCCAGCAGCTTAGGAGGACGGGGGGCCTACAATGAGCAGTTCTTC

d_gene: NA
v_gene: TRBV11-2
j_gene: TRBJ1-2
abundance: NA
len: 15
CDR3aa: CASSGQGQGNYGYTF
CDR3nt: TGTGCCAGCAGCGGCCAAGGGCAGGGCAACTATGGCTACACCTTC

d_gene: NA
v_gene: TRBV19
j_gene: TRBJ1-3
abundance: NA
len: 17
CDR3aa: CASSIVGGFGATVTIYF
CDR3nt: TGTGCCAGTAGTATAGTAGGCGGATTCGGAGCGACGGTCACCATATATTTT

d_gene: TRBD2
v_gene: TRBV27
j_gene: TRBJ2-5
abundance: NA
len: 16
CDR3aa: CASTPFAGTSGDIQYF
CDR3nt: TGTGCCAGCACCCCTTTTGCCGGGACTAGCGGGGACATACAGTACTTC

d_gene: NA
v_gene: TRBV7-7
j_gene: TRBJ2-7
abundance: NA
len: 13
CDR3aa: CASSLGTVHEQYF
CDR3nt: TGTGCCAGCAGCCTAGGGACGGTTCACGAGCAGTACTTC

d_gene: NA
v_gene: TRBV6-1
j_gene: TRBJ1-1
abundance: NA
len: 14
CDR3aa: CASSEVASFTEAFF
CDR3nt: TGTGCCAGCAGTGAAGTCGCCAGTTTCACTGAAGCTTTCTTT

d_gene: TRBD2
v_gene: TRBV29-1
j_gene: TRBJ2-5
abundance: NA
len: 13
CDR3aa: CSVGTSGVETQYF
CDR3nt: TGCAGCGTGGGGACTAGCGGGGTAGAGACCCAGTACTTC

d_gene: NA
v_gene: TRBV2
j_gene: TRBJ2-3
abundance: NA
len: 11
CDR3aa: CASSFLRDPIF
CDR3nt: TGTGCCAGCAGCTTCCTCCGGGACCCTATTTTT